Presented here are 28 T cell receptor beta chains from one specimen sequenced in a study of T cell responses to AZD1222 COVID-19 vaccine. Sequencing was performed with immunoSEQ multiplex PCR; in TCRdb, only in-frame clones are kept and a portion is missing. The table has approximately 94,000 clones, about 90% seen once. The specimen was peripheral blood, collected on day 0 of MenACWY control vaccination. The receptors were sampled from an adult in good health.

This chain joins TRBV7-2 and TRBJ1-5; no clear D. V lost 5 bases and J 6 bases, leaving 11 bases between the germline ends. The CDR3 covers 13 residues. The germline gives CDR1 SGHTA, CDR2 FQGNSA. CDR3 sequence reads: CASSPGMRQPQHF. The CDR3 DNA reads TGTGCCAGCAGCCCGGGGATGCGTCAGCCCCAGCATTTT.

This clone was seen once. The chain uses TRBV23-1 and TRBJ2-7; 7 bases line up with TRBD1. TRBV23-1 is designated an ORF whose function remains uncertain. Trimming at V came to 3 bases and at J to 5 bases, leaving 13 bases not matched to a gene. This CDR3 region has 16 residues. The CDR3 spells CASSHPPDRSYNEQYF. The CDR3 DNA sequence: TGCGCCAGCAGTCATCCGCCGGACAGGTCATACAACGAGCAGTACTTC.

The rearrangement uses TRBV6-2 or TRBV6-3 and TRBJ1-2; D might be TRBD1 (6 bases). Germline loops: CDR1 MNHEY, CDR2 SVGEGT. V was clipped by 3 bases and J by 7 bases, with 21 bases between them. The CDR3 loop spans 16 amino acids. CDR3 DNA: TGTGCCAGCAGTTATCCCGCCTCTTCAGGGGTCGGTGGCTACACCTTC. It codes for CASSYPASSGVGGYTF.

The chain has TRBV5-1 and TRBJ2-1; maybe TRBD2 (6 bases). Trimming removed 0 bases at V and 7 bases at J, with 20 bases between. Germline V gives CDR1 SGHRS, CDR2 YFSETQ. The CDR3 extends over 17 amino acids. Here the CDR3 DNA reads TGCGCCAGCAGCTTGGGCATGACTGGGGGGTTGGGGAATGAGCAGTTCTTC. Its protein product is CASSLGMTGGLGNEQFF.

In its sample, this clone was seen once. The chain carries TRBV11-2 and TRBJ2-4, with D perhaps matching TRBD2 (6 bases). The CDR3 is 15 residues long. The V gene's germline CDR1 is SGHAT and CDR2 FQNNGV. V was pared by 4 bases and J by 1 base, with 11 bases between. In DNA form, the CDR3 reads TGTGCCAGCAGCTACAGAGGGAGGGCCAAAAACATTCAGTACTTC. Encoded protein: CASSYRGRAKNIQYF.

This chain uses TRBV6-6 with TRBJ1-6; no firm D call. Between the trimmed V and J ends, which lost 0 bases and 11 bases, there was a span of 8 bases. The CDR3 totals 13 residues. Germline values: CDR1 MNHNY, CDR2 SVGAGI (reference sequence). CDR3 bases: TGTGCCAGCAGTTACTCCCCTAGGGCACCCCTCCACTTT. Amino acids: CASSYSPRAPLHF.

The CDR3 sequence: CASSFRGDYGYTF. CDR3 nucleotide sequence: TGTGCCAGCAGCTTCCGGGGGGACTATGGCTACACCTTC. V and J are TRBV7-9 and TRBJ1-2; maybe TRBD1 (5 bases). This CDR3 is 13 amino acids long. The V and J ends lost 3 bases and 3 bases respectively, with 8 bases between them. In germline, CDR1 is SEHNR, CDR2 FQNEAQ (reference sequence).

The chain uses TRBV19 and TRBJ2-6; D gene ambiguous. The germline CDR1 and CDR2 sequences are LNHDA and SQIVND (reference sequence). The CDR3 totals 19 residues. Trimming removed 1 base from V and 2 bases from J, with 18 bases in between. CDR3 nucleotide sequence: TGTGCCAGTAGTATAGTCGGGCAGGCAAATTGGGCTGGGGCCAACGTCCTGACTTTC. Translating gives CASSIVGQANWAGANVLTF.

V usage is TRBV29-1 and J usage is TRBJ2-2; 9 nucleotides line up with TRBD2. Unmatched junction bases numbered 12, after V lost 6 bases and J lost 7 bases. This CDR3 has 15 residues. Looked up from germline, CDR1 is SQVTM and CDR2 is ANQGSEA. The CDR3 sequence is CSVIPGLASNGELFF. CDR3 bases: TGCAGCGTGATACCGGGACTAGCCTCCAACGGGGAGCTGTTTTTT.

The CDR3 is CASSPSGGSGQYEQYF. The CDR3, as DNA: TGCGCCAGCAGCCCCTCCGGGGGTAGCGGGCAATACGAGCAGTACTTC. The chain couples TRBV4-3 to TRBJ2-7; 7 bases fit TRBD2. J lost 4 bases, V lost 4 bases, and 13 bases had no gene match. Germline V gene data show CDR1 as LGHNA and CDR2 as YSLEER. This CDR3 contains 16 residues.

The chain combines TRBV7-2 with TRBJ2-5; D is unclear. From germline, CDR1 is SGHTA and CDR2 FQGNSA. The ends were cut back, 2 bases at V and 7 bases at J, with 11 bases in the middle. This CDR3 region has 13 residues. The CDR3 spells CASSLNKRGTQYF. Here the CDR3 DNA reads TGTGCCAGCAGCTTAAATAAGCGCGGGACCCAGTACTTC.

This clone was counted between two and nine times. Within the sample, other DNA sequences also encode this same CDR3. CDR3 sequence reads: CASSLLGYEQYF. Written as DNA, the CDR3 is TGTGCCAGCAGTTTACTGGGCTACGAGCAGTACTTC. The rearrangement links TRBV12-3 or TRBV12-4 to TRBJ2-7; D ambiguous. Trimming shortened V by 2 bases and J by 3 bases, and 5 bases separated the two germline ends. The CDR3 sequence is 12 residues long.

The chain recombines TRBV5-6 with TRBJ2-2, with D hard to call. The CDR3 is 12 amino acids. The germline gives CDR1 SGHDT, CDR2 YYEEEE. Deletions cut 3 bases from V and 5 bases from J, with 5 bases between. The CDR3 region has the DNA TGTGCCAGCAGCTGGGGTACCGGGGAGCTGTTTTTT. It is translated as CASSWGTGELFF. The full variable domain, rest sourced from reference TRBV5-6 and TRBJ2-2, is DAGVTQSPTHLIKTRGQQVTLRCSPKSGHDTVSWYQQALGQGPQFIFQYYEEEERQRGNFPDRFSGHQFPNYSSELNVNALLLGDSALYLCASSWGTGELFFGEGSRLTVL.

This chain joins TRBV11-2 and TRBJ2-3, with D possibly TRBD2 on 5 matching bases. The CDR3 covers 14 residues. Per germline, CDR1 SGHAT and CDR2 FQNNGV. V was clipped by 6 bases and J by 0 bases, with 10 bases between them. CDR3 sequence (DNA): TGTGCCAGCAGTGGACTTTCTAGCACAGATACGCAGTATTTT. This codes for CASSGLSSTDTQYF.

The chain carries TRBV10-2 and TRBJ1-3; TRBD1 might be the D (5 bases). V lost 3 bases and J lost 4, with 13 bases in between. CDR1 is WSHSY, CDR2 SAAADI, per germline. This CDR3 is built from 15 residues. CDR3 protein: CASSDGTRVGNTIYF. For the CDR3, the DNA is TGCGCCAGCAGTGATGGGACGCGTGTGGGAAACACCATATATTTT.

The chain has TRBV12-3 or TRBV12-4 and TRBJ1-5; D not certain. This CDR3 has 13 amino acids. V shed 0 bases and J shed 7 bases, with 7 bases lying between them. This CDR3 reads CASSLARAQPQHF. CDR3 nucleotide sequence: TGTGCCAGCAGTTTAGCGAGAGCCCAGCCCCAGCATTTT.

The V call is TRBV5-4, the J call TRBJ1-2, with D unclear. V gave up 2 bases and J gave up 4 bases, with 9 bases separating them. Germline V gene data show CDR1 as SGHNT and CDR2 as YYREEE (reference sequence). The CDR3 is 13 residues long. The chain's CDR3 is CASSFQTSYGYTF. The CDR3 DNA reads TGTGCCAGCAGCTTCCAGACCAGCTATGGCTACACCTTC. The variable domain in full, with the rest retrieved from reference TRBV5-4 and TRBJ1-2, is ETGVTQSPTHLIKTRGQQVTLRCSSQSGHNTVSWYQQALGQGPQFIFQYYREEENGRGNFPPRFSGLQFPNYSSELNVNALELDDSALYLCASSFQTSYGYTFGSGTRLTVV.

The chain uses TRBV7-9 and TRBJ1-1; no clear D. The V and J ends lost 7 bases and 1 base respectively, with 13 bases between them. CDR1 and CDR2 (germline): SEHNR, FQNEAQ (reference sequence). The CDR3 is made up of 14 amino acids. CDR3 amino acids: CASIGPGPNTEAFF. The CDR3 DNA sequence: TGTGCCAGCATCGGCCCCGGGCCGAACACTGAAGCTTTCTTT. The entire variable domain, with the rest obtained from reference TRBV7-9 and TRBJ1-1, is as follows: DTGVSQNPRHKITKRGQNVTFRCDPISEHNRLYWYRQTLGQGPEFLTYFQNEAQLEKSRLLSDRFSAERPKGSFSTLEIQRTEQGDSAMYLCASIGPGPNTEAFFGQGTRLTVV.

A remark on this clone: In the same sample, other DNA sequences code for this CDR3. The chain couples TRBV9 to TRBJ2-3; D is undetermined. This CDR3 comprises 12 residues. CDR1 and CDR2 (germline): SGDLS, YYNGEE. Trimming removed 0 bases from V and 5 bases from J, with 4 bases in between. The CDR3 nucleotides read TGTGCCAGCAGCGTAGGGGAAGATACGCAGTATTTT. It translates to CASSVGEDTQYF. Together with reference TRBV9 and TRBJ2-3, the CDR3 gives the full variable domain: DSGVTQTPKHLITATGQRVTLRCSPRSGDLSVYWYQQSLDQGLQFLIQYYNGEERAKGNILERFSAQQFPDLHSELNLSSLELGDSALYFCASSVGEDTQYFGPGTRLTVL.

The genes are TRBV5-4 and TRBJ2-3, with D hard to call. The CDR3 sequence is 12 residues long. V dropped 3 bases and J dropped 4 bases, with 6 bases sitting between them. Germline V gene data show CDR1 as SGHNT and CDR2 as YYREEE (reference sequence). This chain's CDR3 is CASSSAADTQYF. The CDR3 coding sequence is TGTGCCAGCAGCTCGGCGGCAGATACGCAGTATTTT. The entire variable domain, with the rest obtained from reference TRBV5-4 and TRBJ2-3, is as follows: ETGVTQSPTHLIKTRGQQVTLRCSSQSGHNTVSWYQQALGQGPQFIFQYYREEENGRGNFPPRFSGLQFPNYSSELNVNALELDDSALYLCASSSAADTQYFGPGTRLTVL.

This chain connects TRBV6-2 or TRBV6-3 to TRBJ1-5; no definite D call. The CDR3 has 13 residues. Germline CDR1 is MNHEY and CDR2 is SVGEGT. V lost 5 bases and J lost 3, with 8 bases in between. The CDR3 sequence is CASSPELNQPQHF. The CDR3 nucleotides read TGTGCCAGCAGTCCAGAACTCAATCAGCCCCAGCATTTT.

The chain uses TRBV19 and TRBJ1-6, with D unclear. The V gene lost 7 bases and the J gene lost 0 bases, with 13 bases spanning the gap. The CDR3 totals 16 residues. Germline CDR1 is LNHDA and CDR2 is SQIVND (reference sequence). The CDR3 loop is CASTNLPSSYNSPLHF. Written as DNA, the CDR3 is TGTGCCAGTACCAACCTCCCGAGCTCCTATAATTCACCCCTCCACTTT.

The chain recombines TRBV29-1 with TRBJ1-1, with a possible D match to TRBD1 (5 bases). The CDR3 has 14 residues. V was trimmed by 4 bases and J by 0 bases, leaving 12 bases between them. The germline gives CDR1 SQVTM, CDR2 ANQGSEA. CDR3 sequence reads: CSVVGTGMNTEAFF. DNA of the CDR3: TGCAGCGTTGTGGGGACGGGAATGAACACTGAAGCTTTCTTT. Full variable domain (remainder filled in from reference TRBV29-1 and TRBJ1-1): SAVISQKPSRDICQRGTSLTIQCQVDSQVTMMFWYRQQPGQSLTLIATANQGSEATYESGFVIDKFPISRPNLTFSTLTVSNMSPEDSSIYLCSVVGTGMNTEAFFGQGTRLTVV.

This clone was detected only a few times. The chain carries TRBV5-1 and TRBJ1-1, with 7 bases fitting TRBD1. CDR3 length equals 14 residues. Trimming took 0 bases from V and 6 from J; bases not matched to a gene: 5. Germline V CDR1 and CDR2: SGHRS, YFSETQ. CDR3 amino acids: CASSLAQGLAEAFF. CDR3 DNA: TGCGCCAGCAGCTTGGCACAGGGGCTGGCTGAAGCTTTCTTT.

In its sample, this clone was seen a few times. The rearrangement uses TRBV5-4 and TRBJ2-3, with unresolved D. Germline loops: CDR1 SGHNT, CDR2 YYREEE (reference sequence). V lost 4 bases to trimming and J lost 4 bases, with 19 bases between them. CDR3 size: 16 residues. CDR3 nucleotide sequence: TGTGCCAGCAGCCCCGCGATAGTGCGATCAGCAGATACGCAGTATTTT. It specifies CASSPAIVRSADTQYF.

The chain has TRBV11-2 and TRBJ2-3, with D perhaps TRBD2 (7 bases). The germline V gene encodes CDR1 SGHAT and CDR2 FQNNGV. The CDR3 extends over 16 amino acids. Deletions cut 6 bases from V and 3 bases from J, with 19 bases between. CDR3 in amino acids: CASRIEGGPSTDTQYF. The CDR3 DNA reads TGTGCCAGCAGAATCGAGGGGGGGCCATCTACAGATACGCAGTATTTT.

Here the CDR3 reads CASSIGGGNYGYTF. For the CDR3, the DNA is TGTGCCAGTAGTATAGGAGGAGGGAACTATGGCTACACCTTC. The chain recombines TRBV19 with TRBJ1-2; no firm D call. This CDR3 has 14 amino acids. The V gene lost 1 base and the J gene lost 2 bases, with 8 bases spanning the gap. Germline-derived CDR1 and CDR2 are LNHDA and SQIVND (reference sequence).

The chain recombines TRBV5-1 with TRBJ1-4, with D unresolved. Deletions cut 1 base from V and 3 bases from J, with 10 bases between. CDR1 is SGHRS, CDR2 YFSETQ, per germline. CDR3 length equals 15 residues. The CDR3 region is CASSLNRASNEKLFF. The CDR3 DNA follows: TGCGCCAGCAGCTTGAACAGAGCCTCTAATGAAAAACTGTTTTTT.